Listed below are T cell receptor beta chains from one sample, sequenced in a study of T cell repertoires in cytomegalovirus infection. TCRdb independently ran MiXCR on the reads; one entry per CDR3 protein. The sample has roughly 120,000 distinct CDR3 sequences, roughly a tenth seen once. The antigens for these receptors are not known. The sequenced sample consisted of PBMCs, sequenced either directly or after in vitro stimulation (not recorded which). The receptor source for this set is a human donor in good health (CMV status not recorded). Some clones in this sample may be carry-over from other donors' samples. Both conserved end residues are part of each CDR3. Each record gives: J gene, D gene, clone size, V gene, CDR3 DNA, CDR3 protein. D genes are given only for firm matches. Clone size is not always given. Where it is, it says once, few, many or a class for expanded clones.

>TRBJ1-2|NA|many|TRBV6-6
TGTGCCAGCAGTTACTCGATGGTCGGTTTATCTGGCTACACCTTC
CASSYSMVGLSGYTF
>TRBJ2-1|TRBD2|NA|TRBV9
TGTGCCAGCAGCGGGGCGGGAGCAGACTACAATGAGCAGTTCTTC
CASSGAGADYNEQFF
>TRBJ2-7|NA|NA|TRBV20-1
TGCAGTGCAAGCCTTCGGGAGCGATACTCCTACGAGCAGTACTTC
CSASLRERYSYEQYF
>TRBJ2-5|TRBD2|NA|TRBV20-1
TGCAGTGCGCGAGGGGCTAGCGGTCGGGAGACCCAGTACTTC
CSARGASGRETQYF
>TRBJ2-2|NA|many|TRBV12-3/TRBV12-4
TGTGCCAGCAGTTTATTCTCTCCAAACACCGGGGAGCTGTTTTTT
CASSLFSPNTGELFF
>TRBJ2-4|NA|few|TRBV27
TGTGCCAGCAGTTTTTTGGGCGGTGGCCCCCCCTTGAACATTCAGTACTTC
CASSFLGGGPPLNIQYF
>TRBJ1-4|TRBD1|many|TRBV7-6
TGTGCCAGCAGCAAAACGGGACAGTCTAATGAAAAACTGTTTTTT
CASSKTGQSNEKLFF
>TRBJ2-7|NA|few|TRBV5-1
TGCGCCAGCAGCTTGGGGATAGCGGCACTCTCCTACGAGCAGTACTTC
CASSLGIAALSYEQYF
>TRBJ1-1|NA|many|TRBV7-9
TGTGCCAGCAGCTTAGGCCCCCTTAATCCTGGTCCGAACACTGAAGCTTTCTTT
CASSLGPLNPGPNTEAFF
>TRBJ2-5|TRBD1|many|TRBV7-2
TGTGCCAGCAGTCAAGGACAGGGGGGGGAGACCCAGTACTTC
CASSQGQGGETQYF
>TRBJ1-5|TRBD1|many|TRBV7-8
TGTGCCAGCAGCTTAGATGACAGGGGATATAGCAATCAGCCCCAGCATTTT
CASSLDDRGYSNQPQHF
>TRBJ1-3|NA|many|TRBV2
TGTGCCAGCAAACGGCAGGGGATCTCTGGAAACACCATATATTTT
CASKRQGISGNTIYF
>TRBJ1-2|NA|few|TRBV7-2
TGTGCCAGCAGCCTCCAAGCCGGGACCCCGGATGGCTACACCTTC
CASSLQAGTPDGYTF
>TRBJ2-3|NA|many|TRBV7-2
TGTGCCAGCAGCCCAATACCGGGACTGGTCACAGATACGCAGTATTTT
CASSPIPGLVTDTQYF
>TRBJ2-3|NA|many|TRBV7-2
TGTGCCAGCAGCCACGGTAGGGATACGCAGTATTTT
CASSHGRDTQYF
>TRBJ2-1|TRBD2|many|TRBV7-6
TGTGCTAGCAGCTTAGCCAGCGGGAGCTCCTACAATGAGCAGTTCTTC
CASSLASGSSYNEQFF
>TRBJ1-1|NA|NA|TRBV4-1
TGCGCCAGCAGCCAAGGGCAAGTCGTTGGCACTGAAGCTTTCTTT
CASSQGQVVGTEAFF
>TRBJ1-1|TRBD1|NA|TRBV6-6
TGTGCCAGCAGTTACCCGCAGCGGACAGGGGAAGACACTGAAGCTTTCTTT
CASSYPQRTGEDTEAFF
>TRBJ1-5|TRBD1|many|TRBV24-1
TGTGCCACCAGTGATACAGGGGATCAGCCCCAGCATTTT
CATSDTGDQPQHF
>TRBJ2-4|NA|NA|TRBV24-1
TGTGCCACCAGTGAGACGGGGTTAGCCAAAAACATTCAGTACTTC
CATSETGLAKNIQYF
>TRBJ1-1|NA|few|TRBV24-1
TGTGCCACCAGTGATCCTAGGACAAGGAGGGCTTTCTTT
CATSDPRTRRAFF
>TRBJ2-7|NA|NA|TRBV7-4
TGTGCCAGCAGCGGGTCACCGACACAGTACTTC
CASSGSPTQYF
>TRBJ2-7|NA|many|TRBV2
TGTGCCAGCAGTGTTAGACCCCTCGAGCAGTACTTC
CASSVRPLEQYF
>TRBJ1-4|TRBD1|many|TRBV7-2
TGTGCCAGCAGCTTAGAACAGGGGGGGACTAATGAAAAACTGTTTTTT
CASSLEQGGTNEKLFF
>TRBJ2-2|NA|NA|TRBV27
TGTGCCAGCAGTTTATCGGAGACAGGATTGAACACCGGGGAGCTGTTTTTT
CASSLSETGLNTGELFF
>TRBJ1-6|NA|many|TRBV7-2
TGTGCCAGCAGCTTATTCGGACAGAGCTATAATTCACCCCTCCACTTT
CASSLFGQSYNSPLHF
>TRBJ1-1|NA|NA|TRBV12-5
TGTGCTAGTGGTTTGGCCCCCCTCGGGGCGAACACTGAAGCTTTCTTT
CASGLAPLGANTEAFF
>TRBJ1-5|NA|NA|TRBV2
TGTGCCAGCAGTGCCTCCCCGGGGGTAGCTGTTAATCAGCCCCAGCATTTT
CASSASPGVAVNQPQHF
>TRBJ2-1|NA|many|TRBV7-2
TGTGCCAGCAGCTTAGGGACGGAATACAATGAGCAGTTCTTC
CASSLGTEYNEQFF
>TRBJ2-2|NA|NA|TRBV24-1
TGTGCCACCAGTGCCCAATACACCGGGGAGCTGTTTTTT
CATSAQYTGELFF
>TRBJ2-7|NA|NA|TRBV6-1
TGTGCCAGCAGTGAAGCAGTACAAGCCTACGAGCAGTACTTC
CASSEAVQAYEQYF
>TRBJ1-5|TRBD1|many|TRBV5-8
TGTGCCAGCGGTCACCGGGACAGGGACCATCAGCCCCAGCATTTT
CASGHRDRDHQPQHF
>TRBJ2-3|NA|many|TRBV7-2
TGTGCCAGCAGCCCAGGGTACCCTCAGTATTTT
CASSPGYPQYF
>TRBJ2-6|NA|few|TRBV12-3/TRBV12-4
TGTGCCAGCAGGGATGACATAGGGTCTGGGGCCAACGTCCTGACTTTC
CASRDDIGSGANVLTF
>TRBJ1-2|NA|NA|TRBV9
TGTGCCAGCAGCGTTTCAGAGAAGTATGGCTACACCTTC
CASSVSEKYGYTF
>TRBJ2-7|NA|few|TRBV28
TGTGCCAGCAGCCAGGGGGGGGGGAACGAGCAGTACTTC
CASSQGGGNEQYF
>TRBJ2-1|TRBD2|few|TRBV6-2/TRBV6-3
TGTGCCAGCAGTTACCCAGTGGACGGGAGGGCCGGCAATGAGCAGTTCTTC
CASSYPVDGRAGNEQFF
>TRBJ1-2|NA|NA|TRBV27
TGTGCCAGCAGCTCCGGACGGCACTATGGCTACACCTTC
CASSSGRHYGYTF
>TRBJ2-1|NA|many|TRBV7-2
TGTGCCAGCAGCTTAGCGTGGCACAATGAGCAGTTCTTC
CASSLAWHNEQFF
>TRBJ2-3|TRBD2|many|TRBV7-2
TGTGCCAGCAGCTTAGACGGGGCTAGCGGATTCACAGATACGCAGTATTTT
CASSLDGASGFTDTQYF
>TRBJ1-5|TRBD1|many|TRBV15
TGTGCCACCAGCAGAGATCCCCCGGGACAGGGGGACAATCAGCCCCAGCATTTT
CATSRDPPGQGDNQPQHF
>TRBJ2-5|NA|few|TRBV19
TGTGCCAGCGCCGGGGCTGGCGGGCAAGAGACCCAGTACTTC
CASAGAGGQETQYF
>TRBJ2-3|TRBD1|many|TRBV5-1
TGCGCCAGCAGCTTGGCCAGGGACAGTACAGATACGCAGTATTTT
CASSLARDSTDTQYF
>TRBJ1-3|TRBD1|many|TRBV4-3
TGCGCCAGCAGCCAAGACTACCGACAGGGGGGAGGGGGAAACACCATATATTTT
CASSQDYRQGGGGNTIYF
>TRBJ1-1|NA|NA|TRBV5-1
TGCGCCAGCAGTCAGGGATTGTCAGGCACTGAAGCTTTCTTT
CASSQGLSGTEAFF
>TRBJ2-5|TRBD1|NA|TRBV23-1
TGCGCCAGCAGTCGTACAGGGGGCCAAGAGACCCAGTACTTC
CASSRTGGQETQYF
>TRBJ2-4|NA|many|TRBV20-1
TGCAGTGCTAGAACACAAGGGGGAGTACGGTCCAAAAACATTCAGTACTTC
CSARTQGGVRSKNIQYF
>TRBJ2-6|NA|NA|TRBV7-9
TGTGCCAGCAGCTTGGTTACGACCAACGTCCTGACTTTC
CASSLVTTNVLTF
>TRBJ2-3|NA|medium-sized|TRBV7-2
TGTGCCAGCAGCCCAGGAATTTTTGTTGGAGGAGATACGCAGTATTTT
CASSPGIFVGGDTQYF
>TRBJ1-1|NA|NA|TRBV28
TGTGCCAGCAGAACCATCTGGGGCCCGAACACTGAAGCTTTCTTT
CASRTIWGPNTEAFF
>TRBJ2-1|NA|many|TRBV7-9
TGTGCCAGCAGCGGGGGAATAGCCGGAAACCCCTTCAATGAGCAGTTCTTC
CASSGGIAGNPFNEQFF
>TRBJ1-1|TRBD1|many|TRBV7-9
TGTGCCAGCAGCTCGAGATGGACAGGGGTGAACACTGAAGCTTTCTTT
CASSSRWTGVNTEAFF
>TRBJ2-5|NA|many|TRBV7-2
TGTGCCAGCAGCTTAGCGCGACTCCAAGAGACCCAGTACTTC
CASSLARLQETQYF
>TRBJ1-3|TRBD1|few|TRBV28
TGTGCCAGCAGCCAGGGACAGCCCTCTGGAAACACCATATATTTT
CASSQGQPSGNTIYF
>TRBJ2-5|NA|few|TRBV12-3/TRBV12-4
TGTGCCAGCGGGCCCACAACGAACCAAGAGACCCAGTACTTC
CASGPTTNQETQYF
>TRBJ2-7|NA|many|TRBV5-4
TGTGCCAGCAGCTTGGGAGGGGGGGGAAGGGCCTACGAGCAGTACTTC
CASSLGGGGRAYEQYF
>TRBJ2-1|NA|few|TRBV5-4
TGTGCCAGCGGCCTGGACGACGTTAATGAGCAGTTCTTC
CASGLDDVNEQFF
>TRBJ1-1|NA|many|TRBV7-9
TGTGCCAGCAGCTTAGCAATGATAACGGAGAACACTGAAGCTTTCTTT
CASSLAMITENTEAFF
>TRBJ1-6|NA|NA|TRBV12-3/TRBV12-4
TGTGCCAGCAGTCAGGCCAGTTCACCCCTCCACTTT
CASSQASSPLHF